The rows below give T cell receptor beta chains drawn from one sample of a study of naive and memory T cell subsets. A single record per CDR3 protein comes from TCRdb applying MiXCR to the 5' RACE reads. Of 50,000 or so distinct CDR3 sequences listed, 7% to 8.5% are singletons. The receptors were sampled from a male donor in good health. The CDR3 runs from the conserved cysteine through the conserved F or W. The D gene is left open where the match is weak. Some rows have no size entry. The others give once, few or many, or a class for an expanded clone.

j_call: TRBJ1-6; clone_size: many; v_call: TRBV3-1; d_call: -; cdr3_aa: CASSQLDGGYNSPLHF; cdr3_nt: TGTGCCAGCAGCCAATTGGATGGGGGCTATAATTCACCCCTCCACTTT
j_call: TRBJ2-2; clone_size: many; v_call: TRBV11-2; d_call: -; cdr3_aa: CASLGPPNTGELFF; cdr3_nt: TGTGCCAGCCTCGGGCCCCCGAACACCGGGGAGCTGTTTTTT
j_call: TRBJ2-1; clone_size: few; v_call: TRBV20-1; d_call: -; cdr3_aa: CSAYQGWTYNEQFF; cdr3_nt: TGCAGTGCTTATCAGGGGTGGACCTACAATGAGCAGTTCTTC
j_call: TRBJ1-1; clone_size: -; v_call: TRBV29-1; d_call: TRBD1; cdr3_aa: CSVRQGFTAFF; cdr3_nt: TGCAGCGTTCGACAGGGGTTTACGGCTTTCTTT
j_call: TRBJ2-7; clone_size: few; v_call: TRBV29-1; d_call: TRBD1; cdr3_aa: CSVLFPGQGRNEQYF; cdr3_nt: TGCAGCGTCCTTTTTCCGGGACAGGGTAGGAACGAGCAGTACTTC
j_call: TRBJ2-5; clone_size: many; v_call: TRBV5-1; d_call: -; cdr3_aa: CASSFGETQYF; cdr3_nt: TGCGCCAGCAGCTTTGGAGAGACCCAGTACTTC
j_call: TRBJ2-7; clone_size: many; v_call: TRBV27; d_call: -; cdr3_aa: CASSSPPNYEQYF; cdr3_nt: TGTGCCAGCAGTTCGCCTCCAAACTACGAGCAGTACTTC
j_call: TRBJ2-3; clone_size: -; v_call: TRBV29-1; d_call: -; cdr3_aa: CSVGSISDTQYF; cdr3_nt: TGCAGCGTGGGATCAATTTCAGATACGCAGTATTTT
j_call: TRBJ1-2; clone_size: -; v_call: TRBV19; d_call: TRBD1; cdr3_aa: CASSIGGTGTHYGYTF; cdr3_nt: TGTGCCAGTAGTATCGGCGGGACAGGGACCCACTATGGCTACACCTTC
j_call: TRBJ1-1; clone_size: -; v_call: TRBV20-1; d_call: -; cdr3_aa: CSPAVGLTFFNTEAFF; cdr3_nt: TGCAGCCCCGCGGTCGGACTAACCTTTTTTAACACTGAAGCTTTCTTT
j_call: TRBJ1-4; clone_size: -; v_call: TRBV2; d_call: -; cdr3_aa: CASRTGSSNEKLFF; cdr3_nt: TGTGCCAGCAGAACAGGATCTTCTAATGAAAAACTGTTTTTT
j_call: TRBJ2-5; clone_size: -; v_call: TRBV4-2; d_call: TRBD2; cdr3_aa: CASSQAGVAGLGMETQYF; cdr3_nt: TGTGCCAGCAGCCAAGCCGGTGTAGCGGGACTAGGAATGGAGACCCAGTACTTC
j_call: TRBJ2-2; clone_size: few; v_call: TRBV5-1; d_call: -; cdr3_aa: CASSLEGLLGELFF; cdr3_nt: TGCGCCAGCAGCTTGGAGGGACTCCTCGGGGAGCTGTTTTTT
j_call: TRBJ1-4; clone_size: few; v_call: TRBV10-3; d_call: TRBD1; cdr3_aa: CAISDRTGGSEKLFF; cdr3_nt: TGTGCCATCAGTGACAGGACAGGGGGAAGTGAAAAACTGTTTTTT
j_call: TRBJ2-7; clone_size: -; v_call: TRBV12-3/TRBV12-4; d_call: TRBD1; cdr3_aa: CASSLWDREAHEQYF; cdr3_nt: TGTGCCAGCAGTCTTTGGGACAGGGAAGCCCACGAGCAGTACTTC
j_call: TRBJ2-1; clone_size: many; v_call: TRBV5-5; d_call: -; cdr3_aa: CASSLYSNEQFF; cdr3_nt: TGTGCCAGCAGCTTGTATAGTAATGAGCAGTTCTTC
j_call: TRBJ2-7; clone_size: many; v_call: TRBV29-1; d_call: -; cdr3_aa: CSVEGGRTYEQYF; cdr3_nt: TGCAGCGTTGAAGGGGGCCGCACCTACGAGCAGTACTTC
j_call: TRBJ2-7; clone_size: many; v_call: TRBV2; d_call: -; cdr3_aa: CASRLNAAGPSQQYF; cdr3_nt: TGTGCCAGCAGATTAAATGCGGCAGGCCCCTCTCAGCAGTACTTC
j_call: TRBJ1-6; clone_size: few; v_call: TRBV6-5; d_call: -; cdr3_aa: CASSYSVLGDSPLHF; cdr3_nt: TGTGCCAGCAGTTACTCGGTTTTAGGCGATTCACCCCTCCACTTT
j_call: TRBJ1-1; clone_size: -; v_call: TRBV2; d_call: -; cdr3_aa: CASSKEDPTAEAFF; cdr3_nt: TGTGCCAGCAGCAAGGAGGACCCGACCGCTGAAGCTTTCTTT
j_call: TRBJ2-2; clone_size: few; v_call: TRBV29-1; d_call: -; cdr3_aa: CSVPRANTGELFF; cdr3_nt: TGCAGCGTGCCCAGGGCCAACACCGGGGAGCTGTTTTTT
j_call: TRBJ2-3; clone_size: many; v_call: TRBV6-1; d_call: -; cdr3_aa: CASSDRNPGRTDTQYF; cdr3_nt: TGTGCCAGCAGTGACCGCAATCCGGGGCGCACAGATACGCAGTATTTT
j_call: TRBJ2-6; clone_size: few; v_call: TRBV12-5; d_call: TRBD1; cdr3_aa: CASAVGQVSGANVLTF; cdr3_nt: TGTGCTAGTGCGGTGGGACAGGTCTCTGGGGCCAACGTCCTGACTTTC
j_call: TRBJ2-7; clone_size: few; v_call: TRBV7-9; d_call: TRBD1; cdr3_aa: CASKAAGQGSGGEQYF; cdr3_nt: TGTGCCAGCAAGGCTGCAGGACAGGGGTCCGGGGGCGAGCAGTACTTC
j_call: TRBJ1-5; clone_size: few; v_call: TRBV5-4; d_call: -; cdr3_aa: CASSLGGAGQPQHF; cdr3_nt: TGTGCCAGCAGCTTGGGGGGGGCGGGTCAGCCCCAGCATTTT
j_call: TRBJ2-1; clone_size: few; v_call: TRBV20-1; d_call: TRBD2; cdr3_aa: CSAMGGRGAHEQFF; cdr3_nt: TGCAGTGCTATGGGGGGGAGAGGGGCCCATGAGCAGTTCTTC
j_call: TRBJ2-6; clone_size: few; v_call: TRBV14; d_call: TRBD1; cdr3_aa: CASSPTGVGANVLTF; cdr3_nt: TGTGCCAGCAGCCCCACAGGGGTCGGGGCCAACGTCCTGACTTTC
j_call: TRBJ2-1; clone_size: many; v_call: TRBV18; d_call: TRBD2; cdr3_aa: CASSAGVSSYNEQFF; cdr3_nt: TGTGCCAGCTCGGCGGGGGTTAGCTCCTACAATGAGCAGTTCTTC
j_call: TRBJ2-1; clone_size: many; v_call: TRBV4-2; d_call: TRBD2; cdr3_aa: CASSELAGDTYNEQFF; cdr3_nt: TGTGCCAGCAGCGAACTAGCGGGGGACACCTACAATGAGCAGTTCTTC
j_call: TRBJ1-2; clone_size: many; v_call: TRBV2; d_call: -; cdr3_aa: CASSEQSYYGYTF; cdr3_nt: TGTGCCAGCAGTGAACAGAGTTACTATGGCTACACCTTC